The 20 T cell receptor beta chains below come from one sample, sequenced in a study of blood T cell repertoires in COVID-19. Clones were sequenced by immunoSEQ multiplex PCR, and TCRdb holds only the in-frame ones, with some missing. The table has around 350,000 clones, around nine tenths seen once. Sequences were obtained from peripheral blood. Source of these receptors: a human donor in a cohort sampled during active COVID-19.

The CDR3 region is CSVGTGRLNTEAFF. The CDR3 coding sequence is TGCAGCGTTGGGACAGGGAGATTGAACACTGAAGCTTTCTTT. The V and J genes are TRBV29-1 and TRBJ1-1; 8 bases map to TRBD1. The CDR3 sequence is 14 residues long. Germline values: CDR1 SQVTM, CDR2 ANQGSEA. The J segment lost 0 bases and the V segment lost 4 bases, leaving 4 bases of the junction unmatched.

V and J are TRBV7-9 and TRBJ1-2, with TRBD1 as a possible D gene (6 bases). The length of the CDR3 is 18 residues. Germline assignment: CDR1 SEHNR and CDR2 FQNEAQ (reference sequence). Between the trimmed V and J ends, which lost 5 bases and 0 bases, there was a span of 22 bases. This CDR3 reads CASSRAGTNNRANYGYTF. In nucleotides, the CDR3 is TGTGCCAGCAGCCGCGCCGGGACAAACAACAGGGCTAACTATGGCTACACCTTC.

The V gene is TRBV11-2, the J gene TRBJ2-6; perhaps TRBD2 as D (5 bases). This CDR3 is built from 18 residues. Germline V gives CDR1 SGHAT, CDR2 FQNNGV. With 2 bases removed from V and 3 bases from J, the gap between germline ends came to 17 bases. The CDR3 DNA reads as TGTGCCAGCAGCTTATACCTCCGGGGTTGGGGTGGGGCCAACGTCCTGACTTTC. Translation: CASSLYLRGWGGANVLTF.

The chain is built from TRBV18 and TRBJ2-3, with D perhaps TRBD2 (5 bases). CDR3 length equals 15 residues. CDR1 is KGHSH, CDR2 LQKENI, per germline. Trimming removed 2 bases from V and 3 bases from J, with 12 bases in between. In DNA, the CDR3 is TGTGCCAGCTCACCATCGGGATATTCAACAGATACGCAGTATTTT. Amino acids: CASSPSGYSTDTQYF.

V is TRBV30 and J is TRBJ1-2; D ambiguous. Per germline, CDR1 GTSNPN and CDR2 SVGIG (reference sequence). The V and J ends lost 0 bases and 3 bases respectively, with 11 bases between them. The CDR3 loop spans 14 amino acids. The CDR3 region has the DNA TGTGCCTGGAGTGTACGCGGGGAGTACTATGGCTACACCTTC. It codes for CAWSVRGEYYGYTF.

The CDR3 nucleotides are TGTGCCAGCAGTTCCCCTAGCGGGAGTCAGAATGAGCAGTTCTTC. This codes for CASSSPSGSQNEQFF. V is TRBV27 and J is TRBJ2-1, with 10 positions matching TRBD2. Germline loops: CDR1 MNHEY, CDR2 SMNVEV (reference sequence). V was pared by 4 bases and J by 7 bases, with 7 bases of the junction left unmatched. The CDR3 extends over 15 amino acids.

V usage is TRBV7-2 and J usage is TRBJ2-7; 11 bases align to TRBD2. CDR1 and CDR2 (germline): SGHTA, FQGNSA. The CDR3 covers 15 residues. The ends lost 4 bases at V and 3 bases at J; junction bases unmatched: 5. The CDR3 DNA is TGTGCCAGCAGCTACAGACTAGCGGGAATCTACGAGCAGTACTTC. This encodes CASSYRLAGIYEQYF.

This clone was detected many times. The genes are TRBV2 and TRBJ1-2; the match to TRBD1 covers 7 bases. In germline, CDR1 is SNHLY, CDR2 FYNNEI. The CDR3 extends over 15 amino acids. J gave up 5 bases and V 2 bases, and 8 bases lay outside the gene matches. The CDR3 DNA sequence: TGTGCCAGCAGTGAACCGCGGGGACAGAGTTATGGCTACACCTTC. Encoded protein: CASSEPRGQSYGYTF.

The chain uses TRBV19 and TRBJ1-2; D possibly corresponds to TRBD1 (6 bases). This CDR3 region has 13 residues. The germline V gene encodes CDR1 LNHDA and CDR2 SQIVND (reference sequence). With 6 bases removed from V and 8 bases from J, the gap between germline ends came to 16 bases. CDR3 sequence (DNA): TGTGCCAGTAGCCCCGGGGGGGGGCGCGGCTACACCTTC. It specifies CASSPGGGRGYTF.

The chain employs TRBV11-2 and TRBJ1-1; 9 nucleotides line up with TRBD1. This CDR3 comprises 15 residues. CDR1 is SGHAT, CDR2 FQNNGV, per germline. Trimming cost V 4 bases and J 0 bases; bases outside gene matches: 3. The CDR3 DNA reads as TGTGCCAGCAGCTCGGGGACAGGGATGAACACTGAAGCTTTCTTT. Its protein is CASSSGTGMNTEAFF.

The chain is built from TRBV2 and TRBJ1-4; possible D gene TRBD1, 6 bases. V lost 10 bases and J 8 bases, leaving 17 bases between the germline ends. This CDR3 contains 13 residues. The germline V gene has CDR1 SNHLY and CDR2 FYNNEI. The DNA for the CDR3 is TGTGCCACGGCCCCAGGGGTTCGGGAAAAACTGTTTTTT. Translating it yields CATAPGVREKLFF.

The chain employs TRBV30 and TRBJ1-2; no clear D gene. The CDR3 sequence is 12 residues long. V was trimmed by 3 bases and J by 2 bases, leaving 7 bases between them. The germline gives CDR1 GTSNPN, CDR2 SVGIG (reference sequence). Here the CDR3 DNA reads TGTGCCTGGAGCCCACAGAACTATGGCTACACCTTC. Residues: CAWSPQNYGYTF.

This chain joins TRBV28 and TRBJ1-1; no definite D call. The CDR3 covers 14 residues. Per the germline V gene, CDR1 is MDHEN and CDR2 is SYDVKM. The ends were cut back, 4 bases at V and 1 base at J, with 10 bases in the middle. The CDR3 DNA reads TGTGCCAGCAGTTCGGACTGGAAGAACACTGAAGCTTTCTTT. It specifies CASSSDWKNTEAFF.

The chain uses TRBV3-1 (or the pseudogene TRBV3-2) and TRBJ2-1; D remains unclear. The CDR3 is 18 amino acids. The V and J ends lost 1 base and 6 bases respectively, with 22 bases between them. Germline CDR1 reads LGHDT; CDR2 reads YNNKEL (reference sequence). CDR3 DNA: TGTGCCAGCAGCCAAGTTACCCCGAAACACTTGGGCTTCAATGAGCAGTTCTTC. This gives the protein CASSQVTPKHLGFNEQFF.

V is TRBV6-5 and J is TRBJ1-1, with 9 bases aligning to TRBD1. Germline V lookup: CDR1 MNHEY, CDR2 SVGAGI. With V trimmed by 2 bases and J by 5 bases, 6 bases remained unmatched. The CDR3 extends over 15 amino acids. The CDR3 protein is CASSYRGQGETEAFF. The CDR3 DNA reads TGTGCCAGCAGTTACAGGGGACAGGGTGAAACTGAAGCTTTCTTT.

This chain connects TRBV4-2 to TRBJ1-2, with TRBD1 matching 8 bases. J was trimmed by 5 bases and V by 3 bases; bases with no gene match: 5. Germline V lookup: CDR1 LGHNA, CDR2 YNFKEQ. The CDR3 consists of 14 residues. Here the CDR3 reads CASSHLGQGYGYTF. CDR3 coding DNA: TGTGCCAGCAGCCACTTAGGACAGGGATATGGCTACACCTTC.

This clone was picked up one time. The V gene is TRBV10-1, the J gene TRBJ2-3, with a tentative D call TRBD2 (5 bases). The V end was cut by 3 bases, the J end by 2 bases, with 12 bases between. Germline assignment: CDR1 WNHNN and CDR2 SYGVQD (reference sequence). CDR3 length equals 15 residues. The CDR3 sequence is CASSDYRDNTDTQYF. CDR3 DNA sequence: TGCGCCAGCAGTGATTACCGGGATAACACAGATACGCAGTATTTT.

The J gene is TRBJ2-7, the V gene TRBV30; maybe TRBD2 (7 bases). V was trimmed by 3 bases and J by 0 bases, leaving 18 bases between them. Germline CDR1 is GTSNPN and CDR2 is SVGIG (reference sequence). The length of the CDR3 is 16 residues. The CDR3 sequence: CAWSLRGAPSSYEQYF. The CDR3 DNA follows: TGTGCCTGGAGCCTACGGGGGGCACCTAGCTCCTACGAGCAGTACTTC.

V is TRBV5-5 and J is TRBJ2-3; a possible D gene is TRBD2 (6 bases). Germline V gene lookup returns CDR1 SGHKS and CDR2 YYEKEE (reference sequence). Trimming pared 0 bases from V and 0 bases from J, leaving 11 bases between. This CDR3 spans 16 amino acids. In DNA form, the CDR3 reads TGTGCCAGCAGCTTGGTGTTAGCGGCTAGCACAGATACGCAGTATTTT. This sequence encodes CASSLVLAASTDTQYF.

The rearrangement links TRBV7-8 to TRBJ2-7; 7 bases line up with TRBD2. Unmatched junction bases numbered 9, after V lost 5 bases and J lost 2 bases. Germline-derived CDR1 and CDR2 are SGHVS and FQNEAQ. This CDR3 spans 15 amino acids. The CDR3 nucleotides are TGTGCCAGCAGCCCCCCCCTAGCGGCTCCCTACGAGCAGTACTTC. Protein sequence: CASSPPLAAPYEQYF.